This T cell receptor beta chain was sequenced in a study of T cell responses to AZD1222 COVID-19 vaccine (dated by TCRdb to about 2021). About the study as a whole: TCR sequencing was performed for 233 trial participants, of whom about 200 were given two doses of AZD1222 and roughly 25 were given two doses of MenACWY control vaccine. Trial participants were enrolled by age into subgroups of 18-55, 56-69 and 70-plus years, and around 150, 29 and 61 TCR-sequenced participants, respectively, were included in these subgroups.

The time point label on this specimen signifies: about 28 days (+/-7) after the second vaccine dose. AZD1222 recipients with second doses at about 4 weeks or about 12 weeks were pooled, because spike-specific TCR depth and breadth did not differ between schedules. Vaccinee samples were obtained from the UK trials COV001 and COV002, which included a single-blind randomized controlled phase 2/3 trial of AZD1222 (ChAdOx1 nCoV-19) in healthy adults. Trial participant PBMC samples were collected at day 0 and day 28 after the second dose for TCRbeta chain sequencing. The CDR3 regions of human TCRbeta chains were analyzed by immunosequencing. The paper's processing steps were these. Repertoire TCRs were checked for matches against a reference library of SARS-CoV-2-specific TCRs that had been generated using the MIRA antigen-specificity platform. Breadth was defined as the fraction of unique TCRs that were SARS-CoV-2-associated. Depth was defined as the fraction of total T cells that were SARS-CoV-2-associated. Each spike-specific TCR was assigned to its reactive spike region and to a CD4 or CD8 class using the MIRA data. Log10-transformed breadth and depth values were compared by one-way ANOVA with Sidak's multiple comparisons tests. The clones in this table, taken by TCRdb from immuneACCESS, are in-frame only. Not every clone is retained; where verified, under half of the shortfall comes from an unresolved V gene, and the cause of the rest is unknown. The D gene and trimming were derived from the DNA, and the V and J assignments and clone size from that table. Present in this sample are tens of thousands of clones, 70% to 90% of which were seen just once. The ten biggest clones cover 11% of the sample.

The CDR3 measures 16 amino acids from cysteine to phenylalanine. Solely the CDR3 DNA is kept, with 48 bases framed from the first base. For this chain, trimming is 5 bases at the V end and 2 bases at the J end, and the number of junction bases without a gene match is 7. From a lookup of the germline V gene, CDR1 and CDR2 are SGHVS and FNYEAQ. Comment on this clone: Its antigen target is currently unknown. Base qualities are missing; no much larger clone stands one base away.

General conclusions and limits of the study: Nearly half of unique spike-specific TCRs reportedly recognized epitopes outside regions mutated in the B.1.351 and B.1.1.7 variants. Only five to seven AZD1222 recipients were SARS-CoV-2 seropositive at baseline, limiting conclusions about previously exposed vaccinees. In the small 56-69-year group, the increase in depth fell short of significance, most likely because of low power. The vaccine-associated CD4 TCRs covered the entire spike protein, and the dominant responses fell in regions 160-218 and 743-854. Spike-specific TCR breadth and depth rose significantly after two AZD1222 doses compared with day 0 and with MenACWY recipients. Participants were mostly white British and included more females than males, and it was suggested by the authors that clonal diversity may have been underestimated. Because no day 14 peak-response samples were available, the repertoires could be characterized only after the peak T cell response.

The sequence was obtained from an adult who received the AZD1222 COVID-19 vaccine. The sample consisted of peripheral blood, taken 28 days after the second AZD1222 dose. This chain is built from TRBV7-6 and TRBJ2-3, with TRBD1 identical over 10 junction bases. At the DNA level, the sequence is TGTGCCAGCAGCACCGTGACAGGGGGCATCACAGATACGCAGTATTTT. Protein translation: CASSTVTGGITDTQYF.